The source of this T cell receptor (beta chain) is a study of T cell changes during pregnancy in multiple sclerosis. V lost 4 bases and J lost 7; bases outside the gene matches: 7. Per the germline V gene, CDR1 is SGHRS and CDR2 is YFSETQ. The length of the CDR3 is 14 residues. The table came from immunoSEQ multiplex PCR; TCRdb's copy has only in-frame clones and leaves some out. The sample includes roughly 30,000 clones, roughly 91% of them seen just once. In this sample, this clone turned up once. The V and J genes are TRBV5-1 and TRBJ1-4, with TRBD1 identical over 7 bases. The clonotype comes from a female donor with multiple sclerosis, enrolled in a pregnancy study. The material was CD4+ T cells from peripheral blood mononuclear cells, obtained in the second trimester of pregnancy. As DNA, the CDR3 is TGCGCCAGCAGCCCCGGGACAGTCGGTGAAAAACTGTTTTTT. Encoded protein: CASSPGTVGEKLFF.